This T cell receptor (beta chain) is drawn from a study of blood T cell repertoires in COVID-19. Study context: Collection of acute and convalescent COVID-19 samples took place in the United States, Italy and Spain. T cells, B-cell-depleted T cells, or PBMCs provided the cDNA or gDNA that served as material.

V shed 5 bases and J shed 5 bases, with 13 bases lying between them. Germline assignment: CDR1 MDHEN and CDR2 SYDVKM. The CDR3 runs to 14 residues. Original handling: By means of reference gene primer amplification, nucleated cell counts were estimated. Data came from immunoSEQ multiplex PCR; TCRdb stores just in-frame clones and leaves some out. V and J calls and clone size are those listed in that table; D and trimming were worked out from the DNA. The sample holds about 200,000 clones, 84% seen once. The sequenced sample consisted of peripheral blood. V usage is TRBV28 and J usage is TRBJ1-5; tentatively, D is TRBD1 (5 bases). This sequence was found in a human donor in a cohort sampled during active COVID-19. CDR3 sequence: CASSAQGGHQPQHF. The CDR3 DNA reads TGTGCCAGCAGTGCCCAGGGCGGACATCAGCCCCAGCATTTT.